A single sample gave rise to the 27 T cell receptor beta chains below, sequenced in a study of CD8+ T cells in alopecia areata. Stated treatment: oral pan-JAK inhibitor, 5-10 mg twice daily. It was cDNA, reverse transcribed from extracted RNA, that served as the sequencing template. Profiled with immunoSEQ multiplex PCR; TCRdb holds only in-frame clones, not every one. The sample yields fewer than 250,000 clones, under 80% seen once. The specimen was CD4+ T cells sorted from blood, collected at week 49, from a patient treated with tofacitinib. The receptors stem from a human donor with alopecia areata.

This clone was counted only a few times. The rearrangement links TRBV7-2 to TRBJ2-3, with 7 bases lining up with TRBD1. The germline CDR1 and CDR2 sequences are SGHTA and FQGNSA. V gave up 5 bases and J gave up 5 bases; unmatched junction bases: 4. CDR3 length equals 13 residues. Written as DNA, the CDR3 is TGTGCCAGCAGCGCCCGGACAGGAGATACGCAGTATTTT. Protein: CASSARTGDTQYF.

The J gene is TRBJ1-2, the V gene TRBV10-3, with TRBD1 identical over 7 bases. Germline-derived CDR1 and CDR2 are ENHRY and SYGVKD. The CDR3 length is 14 residues. The J segment lost 3 bases and the V segment lost 7 bases, leaving 8 bases of the junction unmatched. The CDR3 loop reads CAITDRTGDYGYTF. The CDR3 DNA sequence: TGTGCCATCACCGACCGGACAGGAGACTATGGCTACACCTTC.

This rearrangement joins TRBV6-1 to TRBJ2-7; D is unclear. The CDR3 has 10 residues. Per germline, CDR1 MNHNS and CDR2 SASEGT. The V end lost 2 bases, the J end lost 7 bases, and 3 bases lay between the germline ends. The CDR3 is CASSESEQYF. The CDR3, as DNA: TGTGCCAGCAGTGAATCAGAGCAGTACTTC.

There are a few counts of this clone. The CDR3 loop is CASTFQGGETQYF. DNA for the CDR3: TGCGCCAGCACGTTTCAGGGAGGAGAGACCCAGTACTTC. The J gene is TRBJ2-5, the V gene TRBV5-1, with a tentative D call TRBD2 (6 bases). The CDR3 spans 13 residues. Germline CDR1 reads SGHRS; CDR2 reads YFSETQ. Trimming stripped 6 bases from V and 4 bases from J, with 13 bases between.

Of note for this clone: Other nucleotide sequences from this sample produce the same CDR3. V and J are TRBV29-1 and TRBJ2-2; TRBD1 might be the D (6 bases). The V end lost 3 bases, the J end lost 2 bases, and 7 bases lay between the germline ends. Germline V gives CDR1 SQVTM, CDR2 ANQGSEA. This CDR3 is 13 amino acids long. The CDR3 DNA reads as TGCAGCGTTGACAGGGGAAACACCGGGGAGCTGTTTTTT. It yields the protein CSVDRGNTGELFF.

V usage is TRBV30 and J usage is TRBJ2-1; D may be TRBD1 (6 bases). V lost 2 bases, J lost 7 bases, and 6 bases lay in between. This CDR3 spans 11 amino acids. CDR1 and CDR2 (germline): GTSNPN, SVGIG (reference sequence). The CDR3: CAWSRGNEQFF. CDR3 sequence (DNA): TGTGCCTGGAGTAGGGGGAATGAGCAGTTCTTC.

This rearrangement joins TRBV5-1 to TRBJ2-3; TRBD2 matches at 9 bases. The V gene's germline CDR1 is SGHRS and CDR2 YFSETQ. V dropped 4 bases and J dropped 1; count of bases not matched to a gene: 4. The CDR3 consists of 15 residues. The DNA for the CDR3 is TGCGCCAGCAGCCCCCAGCGGGGGGGCACAGATACGCAGTATTTT. Its translation: CASSPQRGGTDTQYF.

This clone was observed a handful of times. The chain employs TRBV10-3 and TRBJ2-1, with D possibly being TRBD2 (5 bases). The V end was cut by 6 bases, the J end by 8 bases, with 11 bases between. The germline CDR1 and CDR2 sequences are ENHRY and SYGVKD. The CDR3 extends over 12 amino acids. The CDR3 nucleotides are TGTGCCATCAGAACTAGTTTTGATGAGCAGTTCTTC. The encoded protein is CAIRTSFDEQFF.

Only a few counts were recorded for this clone. This sequence joins TRBV7-3 and TRBJ2-2, with TRBD1 matching over 9 bases. V was clipped by 5 bases and J by 8 bases; unmatched bases: 9. This CDR3 has 15 amino acids. CDR1 and CDR2 from the germline V gene are SGHTA and FQGTGA. The CDR3 nucleotides read TGTGCCAGCAGCCCCGACGGACAGGGGTTAGGGGAGCTGTTTTTT. Encoded protein: CASSPDGQGLGELFF.

V is TRBV7-2 and J is TRBJ1-6, with D hard to call. Trimming took off 1 base at V and 14 bases at J, with 6 bases between the two ends. CDR1 is SGHTA and CDR2 is FQGNSA in the germline V gene. This CDR3 region has 11 residues. CDR3 DNA: TGTGCCAGCAGCTTAGGCTTGACCCTCCACTTT. Protein: CASSLGLTLHF.

The rearrangement uses TRBV29-1 and TRBJ2-7; 10 bases are a match to TRBD1. Germline V lookup: CDR1 SQVTM, CDR2 ANQGSEA. The CDR3 loop spans 13 amino acids. Unmatched junction bases numbered 3, after V lost 4 bases and J lost 3 bases. The CDR3 nucleotides read TGCAGCGTTGGACAGGGGGCCAACTACGAGCAGTACTTC. Encoded protein: CSVGQGANYEQYF.

DNA for the CDR3: TGCAGCGTTGGGGGGGTTCTTACCTACGAGCAGTACTTC. It yields the protein CSVGGVLTYEQYF. This chain links TRBV29-1 with TRBJ2-7; a possible D gene is TRBD2 (6 bases). The V gene lost 4 bases and the J gene lost 2 bases, with 12 bases spanning the gap. The germline CDR1 and CDR2 sequences are SQVTM and ANQGSEA. This CDR3 region has 13 residues.

The rearrangement links TRBV5-1 to TRBJ2-5; the match to TRBD2 covers 8 bases. Unmatched junction bases numbered 6, after V lost 1 base and J lost 1 base. Germline V gene data show CDR1 as SGHRS and CDR2 as YFSETQ. The CDR3 covers 16 residues. The CDR3 DNA sequence: TGCGCCAGCAGCTTGATCGGCGGGGGGACCCAAGAGACCCAGTACTTC. Protein product: CASSLIGGGTQETQYF.

The chain uses TRBV5-1 and TRBJ2-3, with 11 bases identical to TRBD1. The V gene end was trimmed by 1 base and the J gene end by 4 bases; junction bases not matched to a gene: 17. Germline values: CDR1 SGHRS, CDR2 YFSETQ. The CDR3 runs 20 residues. CDR3 in DNA: TGCGCCAGCAGCTTGAGTATGGGACAGGGGGTAATACGGGTTGCAGATACGCAGTATTTT. It yields the protein CASSLSMGQGVIRVADTQYF. The full variable domain, in which reference TRBV5-1 and TRBJ2-3 provide the parts outside the CDR3, is KAGVTQTPRYLIKTRGQQVTLSCSPISGHRSVSWYQQTPGQGLQFLFEYFSETQRNKGNFPGRFSGRQFSNSRSEMNVSTLELGDSALYLCASSLSMGQGVIRVADTQYFGPGTRLTVL.

V gene TRBV9 combines with J gene TRBJ1-2; 9 nucleotides agree with TRBD1. The CDR3 length is 15 residues. J gave up 4 bases and V 4 bases, and 8 bases lay outside the gene matches. Germline V gene data show CDR1 as SGDLS and CDR2 as YYNGEE. For the CDR3, the DNA is TGTGCCAGCAGCCTACTCCCGGACAGGGGCTATGGCTACACCTTC. It specifies CASSLLPDRGYGYTF.

This clone turned up a few times. The chain joins TRBV2 to TRBJ2-6; a possible D gene is TRBD1 (5 bases). This CDR3 comprises 15 residues. V lost 6 bases and J 1 base, leaving 10 bases between the germline ends. Germline V lookup: CDR1 SNHLY, CDR2 FYNNEI. The CDR3 DNA reads as TGTGCCAGCAGCGATGACAGATCTGGGGCCAACGTCCTGACTTTC. Residues: CASSDDRSGANVLTF.

This clone has just a few counts. The rearrangement joins TRBV27 to TRBJ2-5, with D tentatively TRBD1 (5 bases). Between the trimmed V and J ends, which lost 3 bases and 2 bases, there was a span of 7 bases. This CDR3 is 13 amino acids long. CDR1 is MNHEY, CDR2 SMNVEV, per germline (reference sequence). As DNA, the CDR3 is TGTGCCAGCAGTTTGGGGCTTCAAGAGACCCAGTACTTC. It specifies CASSLGLQETQYF.

This sequence joins TRBV5-1 and TRBJ1-2; TRBD1 matches at 10 bases. The CDR3 totals 15 residues. Per the germline V gene, CDR1 is SGHRS and CDR2 is YFSETQ. V trimming: 4 bases; J trimming: 4 bases; junction bases outside the gene matches: 7. In nucleotides, the CDR3 is TGCGCCAGCAGCGATCGACAGGGGGCCGGCTATGGCTACACCTTC. This translates into CASSDRQGAGYGYTF. The entire variable domain, with the rest obtained from reference TRBV5-1 and TRBJ1-2, is as follows: KAGVTQTPRYLIKTRGQQVTLSCSPISGHRSVSWYQQTPGQGLQFLFEYFSETQRNKGNFPGRFSGRQFSNSRSEMNVSTLELGDSALYLCASSDRQGAGYGYTFGSGTRLTVV.

The chain employs TRBV25-1 and TRBJ1-2, with 7 bases that match TRBD1. The germline V gene encodes CDR1 MGHDK and CDR2 SYGVNS. The CDR3 runs 16 residues. Germline trimming cut 4 bases from V and 5 bases from J; bases unmatched to any gene: 13. CDR3 loop: CASSGFEGAAWYGYTF. Here the CDR3 DNA reads TGTGCCAGCAGTGGGTTCGAGGGGGCCGCATGGTATGGCTACACCTTC.

The gene calls are TRBV7-2 and TRBJ2-5; TRBD2 matches at 8 bases. Trimming removed 6 bases from V and 5 bases from J; junction bases left unmatched: 11. This CDR3 has 15 amino acids. The germline V gene has CDR1 SGHTA and CDR2 FQGNSA. The CDR3 nucleotides are TGTGCCAGCAGTCACGGGACTAGTGGTAGTGAGACCCAGTACTTC. It translates to CASSHGTSGSETQYF.

The chain links TRBV10-3 to TRBJ2-3; the match to TRBD2 covers 10 bases. J gave up 5 bases and V 8 bases, and 13 bases lay outside the gene matches. CDR1 is ENHRY, CDR2 SYGVKD, per germline. This CDR3 has 16 amino acids. This chain's CDR3 is CAIARPSGGAGDTQYF. The CDR3 DNA is TGTGCCATCGCTCGTCCCAGCGGGGGGGCGGGAGATACGCAGTATTTT.

The chain couples TRBV30 to TRBJ1-6, with 9 bases aligning to TRBD1. The trim removed 4 bases at V and 8 bases at J, leaving 15 bases unmatched. Germline V gene lookup returns CDR1 GTSNPN and CDR2 SVGIG (reference sequence). This CDR3 region has 17 residues. CDR3 loop: CAWTGFTGGINDSPLHF. Here the CDR3 DNA reads TGTGCCTGGACTGGATTCACAGGGGGCATAAATGATTCACCCCTCCACTTT. Full variable domain (outside the CDR3, taken from reference TRBV30 and TRBJ1-6): SQTIHQWPATLVQPVGSPLSLECTVEGTSNPNLYWYRQAAGRGLQLLFYSVGIGQISSEVPQNLSASRPQDRQFILSSKKLLLSDSGFYLCAWTGFTGGINDSPLHFGNGTRLTVT.

This clone was observed a handful of times. The CDR3 DNA follows: TGTGCCAGCAGCCGCCCGGGACAATTGTCTAACAATGAGCAGTTCTTC. Encoded protein: CASSRPGQLSNNEQFF. The chain couples TRBV14 to TRBJ2-1; the D gene is possibly TRBD1 (6 bases). Looked up from germline, CDR1 is SGHDN and CDR2 is FVKESK. This CDR3 spans 16 amino acids. The germline V and J ends were trimmed by 4 bases and 5 bases, with 18 bases remaining between them.

The chain employs TRBV6-5 and TRBJ2-3, with D maybe TRBD2 (5 bases). The CDR3 spans 13 residues. Trimming removed 7 bases from V and 4 bases from J, with 12 bases in between. Germline CDR1 and CDR2: MNHEY and SVGAGI. CDR3 amino acids: CASKKLASDTQYF. In DNA, the CDR3 is TGTGCCAGCAAGAAGCTAGCATCAGATACGCAGTATTTT.

The chain combines TRBV30 with TRBJ1-6, with 9 bases that match TRBD1. V dropped 7 bases and J dropped 6; count of bases not matched to a gene: 4. Germline lookup yields CDR1 GTSNPN and CDR2 SVGIG (reference sequence). The CDR3 totals 13 residues. The CDR3 coding sequence is TGTGCCTCAACGGACAGGGGTAATTCACCCCTCCACTTT. Translated: CASTDRGNSPLHF.

This clone showed up just a few times. The V call is TRBV7-9, the J call TRBJ2-2; maybe TRBD1 (6 bases). The germline gives CDR1 SEHNR, CDR2 FQNEAQ (reference sequence). Trimming stripped 4 bases from V and 5 bases from J, with 11 bases between. The CDR3 has 14 residues. DNA for the CDR3: TGTGCCAGCAGCTACCAGGGGCATACCGGGGAGCTGTTTTTT. This sequence encodes CASSYQGHTGELFF. Full variable domain (remainder filled in from reference TRBV7-9 and TRBJ2-2): DTGVSQNPRHKITKRGQNVTFRCDPISEHNRLYWYRQTLGQGPEFLTYFQNEAQLEKSRLLSDRFSAERPKGSFSTLEIQRTEQGDSAMYLCASSYQGHTGELFFGEGSRLTVL.

This sequence joins TRBV11-2 and TRBJ1-4, with a weak D call TRBD1 (5 bases). Per germline, CDR1 SGHAT and CDR2 FQNNGV. The V end was cut by 1 base, the J end by 6 bases, with 12 bases between. This CDR3 is built from 15 residues. CDR3 sequence (DNA): TGTGCCAGCAGCTTAGGGTTCGGGGGTGATGAAAAACTGTTTTTT. It is translated as CASSLGFGGDEKLFF.